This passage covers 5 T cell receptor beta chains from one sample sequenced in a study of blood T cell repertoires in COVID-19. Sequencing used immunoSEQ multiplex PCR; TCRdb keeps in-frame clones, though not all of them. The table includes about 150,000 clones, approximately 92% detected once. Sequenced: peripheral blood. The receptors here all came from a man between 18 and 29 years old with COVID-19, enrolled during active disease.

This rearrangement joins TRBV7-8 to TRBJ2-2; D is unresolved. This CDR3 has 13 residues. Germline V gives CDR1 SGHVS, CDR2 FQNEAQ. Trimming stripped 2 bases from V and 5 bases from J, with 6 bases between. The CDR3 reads CASSLLQTGELFF. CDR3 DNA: TGTGCCAGCAGCTTACTGCAGACCGGGGAGCTGTTTTTT.

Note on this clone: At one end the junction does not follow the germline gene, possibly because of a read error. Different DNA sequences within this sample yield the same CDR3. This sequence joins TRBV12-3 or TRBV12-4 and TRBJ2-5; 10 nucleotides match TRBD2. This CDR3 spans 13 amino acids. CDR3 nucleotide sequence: TGTGCCAGCAGTCTAGCGGGAGTAGAGACCCAGTACTTC. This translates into CASSLAGVETQYF.

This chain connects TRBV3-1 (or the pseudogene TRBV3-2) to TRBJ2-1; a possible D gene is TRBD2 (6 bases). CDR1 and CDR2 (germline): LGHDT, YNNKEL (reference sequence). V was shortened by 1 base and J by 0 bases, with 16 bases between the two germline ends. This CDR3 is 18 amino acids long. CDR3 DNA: TGTGCCAGCAGCCAAGGACCCACTCGCGGGGTCTCCTACAATGAGCAGTTCTTC. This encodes CASSQGPTRGVSYNEQFF.

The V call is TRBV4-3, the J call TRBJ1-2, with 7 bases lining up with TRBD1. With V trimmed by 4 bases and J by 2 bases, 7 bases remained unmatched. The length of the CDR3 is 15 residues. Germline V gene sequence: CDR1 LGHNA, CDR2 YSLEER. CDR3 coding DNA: TGCGCCAGCAGCCTTTCGGACAGGATCAACTATGGCTACACCTTC. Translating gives CASSLSDRINYGYTF.

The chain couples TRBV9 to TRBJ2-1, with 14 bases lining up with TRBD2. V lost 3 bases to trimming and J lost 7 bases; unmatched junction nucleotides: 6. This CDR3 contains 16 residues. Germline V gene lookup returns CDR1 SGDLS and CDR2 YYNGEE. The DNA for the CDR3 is TGTGCCAGCAGCGGGACCGGGACTAGCGGGAGAAATGAGCAGTTCTTC. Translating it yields CASSGTGTSGRNEQFF. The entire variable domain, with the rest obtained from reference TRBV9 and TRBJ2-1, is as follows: DSGVTQTPKHLITATGQRVTLRCSPRSGDLSVYWYQQSLDQGLQFLIQYYNGEERAKGNILERFSAQQFPDLHSELNLSSLELGDSALYFCASSGTGTSGRNEQFFGPGTRLTVL.